This entry is about one TCR beta chain. The source of the sample is a study of blood T cells in healthy people across ages. V shed 2 bases and J 3 bases; nucleotides not matched to a gene: 5. CDR3 length: 15 amino acids. From germline, CDR1 is SGHRS and CDR2 YFSETQ. Next came a second PCR, run for about 6 to 12 cycles, which used a sample-barcoded 5' primer along with a J-beta primer mix. One entry per CDR3 protein, called by TCRdb with MiXCR from the 5' RACE reads. This sample has approximately 690,000 distinct CDR3 sequences; 58% occur once, and the top ten carry over 30%. Material: blood. The clonotype was recovered from a man aged 60 to 75 in good health. V and J are TRBV5-1 and TRBJ2-3, with TRBD1 identical over 8 bases. CDR3 amino acids: CASSFPRGQTDTQYF. The CDR3, as DNA: TGCGCCAGCAGCTTCCCCAGGGGGCAGACAGATACGCAGTATTTT.